This entry features one T cell receptor beta chain sequence. A second PCR, run for roughly 6 to 11 cycles, used a sample-barcoded 5' primer plus a J-beta primer mix. A template-switch adaptor with 12 random nucleotides tagged each cDNA molecule. From the 5' RACE reads, TCRdb called clonotypes with MiXCR, one entry per CDR3 protein. The data contain about a million distinct CDR3 sequences, roughly 47% of them singletons. The data were taken from a study of blood T cells in healthy people across ages. The specimen was blood. The TCR comes from a woman aged 60-75 years in good health.

CDR3 nucleotide sequence: TGCGCCAGCAGCCCGGGACAGGTTACCTACGAGCAGTACTTC. Residues: CASSPGQVTYEQYF. The chain joins TRBV4-1 to TRBJ2-7, with 8 bases identical to TRBD1. The CDR3 has 14 residues. In germline, CDR1 is MGHRA, CDR2 YSYEKL. V lost 4 bases and J lost 2; bases outside the gene matches: 4.